This T cell receptor beta chain was recorded in a study of blood T cell repertoires in COVID-19 (dated by TCRdb to about 2020). In the study overall: Samples covering the acute and convalescent phases of COVID-19 were provided by collaborators in the United States, Italy and Spain. Deeply sampled blood TCRbeta repertoires from subjects exposed to, actively infected with, or recovered from COVID-19 were included in the dataset. The prospective study material was composed of cDNA or gDNA derived from T cells, B-cell-depleted T cells, or PBMCs. The samples were drawn from two sources: the first 160 participants of the ongoing ImmuneRACE study, and 1,200 or so subjects contributed by 6 global collaborators. Nearly every sample came with metadata listing a de-identified subject ID, COVID-19 status, age in years and sex. A freely available public database, intended as a resource for researchers studying the immune response to SARS-CoV-2, is where the repertoires were released. Where available, HLA class I and class II types were obtained from metadata supplied by the sample provider rather than from assay-based typing.

Enrolling through a virtual design, the prospective study's participants ranged in age from roughly 18 to 90 years and lived across roughly 23 United States geographic areas. Cohort assignment in the prospective study relied on participant-reported clinical history from a screening survey and a study questionnaire. For ImmuneRACE Cohort 3, a participant was defined as recovered based on two consecutive negative NP/OP PCR tests, clearance by a healthcare professional, or resolution of symptoms. Each participant in the prospective study had whole blood, serum and a nasopharyngeal or oropharyngeal swab collected by mobile phlebotomists. Over a 2-month period, participants in the prospective study had the option of providing additional blood draws and questionnaires. Blood samples from the prospective study were shipped frozen or at room temperature prior to DNA extraction. Its CDR3 holds 14 amino acids, cysteine through phenylalanine. The entry retains the CDR3 DNA only, 42 bases that are in frame from base 1. V has 8 bases trimmed and J has 0 bases trimmed; junction bases matching no gene number 5. From a lookup of the germline V gene, CDR1 and CDR2 are MNHEY and SVGAGI.

Study-wide conclusions, independent of this receptor: The quantity of clinical and demographic metadata differed by source and by participant and was supplied without curation.

Remarks on this clone: The specificity of this receptor is unknown. No quality values exist for individual bases; no much larger clone is one base distant.

The immunoSEQ Assay, a bias-controlled multiplex PCR, was used to amplify TCRbeta CDR3 regions from genomic DNA. Turning to the authors' computational methods: Within the assay, amplification of reference gene primers was used to estimate how many nucleated cells each sample contained. To quantify the absolute abundance of each unique TCRbeta CDR3 rearrangement, sequence reads were collapsed and filtered. Productive Simpson clonality was computed per sample as the square root of Simpson's diversity index over productive rearrangements. TCRdb mirrors the immuneACCESS table, restricted to in-frame sequences. Some clones are absent from its copies; in checked studies, under half trace to an unresolved V gene, and the reason for the others is unknown. V and J calls and clone size are those listed in that table; D and trimming were worked out from the DNA. The sample includes fewer than 350,000 clones, with around 90% observed a single time. The ten largest make up 4.5% to 6.5% of the sample.

The origin of this receptor is a man in his 60s who had recovered from COVID-19. The chain is encoded by TRBV6-5 joined to TRBJ2-7; TRBD2 aligns with 9 central bases. The sample consisted of PBMCs or T cells enriched from blood (not recorded which). The sequenced DNA is TGTGCCAGCGAACGACTAGCGGCCTCCTACGAGCAGTACTTC. It specifies CASERLAASYEQYF.